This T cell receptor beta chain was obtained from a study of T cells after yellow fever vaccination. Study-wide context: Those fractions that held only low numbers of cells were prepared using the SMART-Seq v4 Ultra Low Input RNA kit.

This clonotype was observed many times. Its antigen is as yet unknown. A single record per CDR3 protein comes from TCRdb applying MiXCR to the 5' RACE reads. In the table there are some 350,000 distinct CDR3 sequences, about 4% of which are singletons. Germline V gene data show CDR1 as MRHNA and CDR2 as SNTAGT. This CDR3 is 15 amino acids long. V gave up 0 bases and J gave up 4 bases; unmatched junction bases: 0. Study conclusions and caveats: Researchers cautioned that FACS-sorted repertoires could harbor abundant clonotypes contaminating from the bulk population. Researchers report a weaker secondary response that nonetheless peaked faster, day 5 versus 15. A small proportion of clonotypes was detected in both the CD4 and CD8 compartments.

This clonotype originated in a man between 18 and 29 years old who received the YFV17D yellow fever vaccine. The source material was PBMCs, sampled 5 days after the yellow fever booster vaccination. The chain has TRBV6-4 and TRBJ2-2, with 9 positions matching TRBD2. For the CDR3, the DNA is TGTGCCAGCAGTGACTCTAGCGGGGGCACCGGGGAGCTGTTTTTT. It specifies CASSDSSGGTGELFF.